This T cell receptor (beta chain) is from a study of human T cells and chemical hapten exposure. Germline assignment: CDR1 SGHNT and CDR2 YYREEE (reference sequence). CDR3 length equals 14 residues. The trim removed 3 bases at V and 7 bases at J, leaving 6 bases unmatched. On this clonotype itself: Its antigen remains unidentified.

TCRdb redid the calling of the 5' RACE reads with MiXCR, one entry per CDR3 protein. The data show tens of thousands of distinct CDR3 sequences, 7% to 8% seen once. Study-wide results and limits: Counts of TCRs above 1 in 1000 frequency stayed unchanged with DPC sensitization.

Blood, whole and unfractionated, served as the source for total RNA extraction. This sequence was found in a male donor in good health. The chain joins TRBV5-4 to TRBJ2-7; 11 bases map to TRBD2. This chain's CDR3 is CASSSGGTSGEQYF. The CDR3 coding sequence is TGTGCCAGCAGCTCCGGAGGGACTAGCGGAGAGCAGTACTTC.